Shown below are 26 T cell receptor beta chains from a single sample sequenced in a study of control samples from healthy donors and cancer patients. Sequenced by immunoSEQ multiplex PCR; TCRdb stores in-frame clones only, minus some. This table has about 98,000 clones, 79% appearing once. The source material was blood. The receptors were sampled from a woman aged 25 to 39 in good health.

This clone was observed a few times. The J gene is TRBJ2-7, the V gene TRBV24-1, with D maybe TRBD1 (5 bases). Per germline, CDR1 KGHDR and CDR2 SFDVKD. Trimming pared 3 bases from V and 2 bases from J, leaving 10 bases between. CDR3 length: 14 residues. CDR3 DNA: TGTGCCACCAGTGATCCCGGACAACCCTACGAGCAGTACTTC. Its translation is CATSDPGQPYEQYF.

The chain links TRBV11-3 to TRBJ2-1, with a possible D match to TRBD2 (5 bases). Trimming pared 2 bases from V and 9 bases from J, leaving 11 bases between. The CDR3 spans 13 residues. The germline gives CDR1 SGHNT, CDR2 YENEEA. The CDR3 sequence is CASSLRWEFEQFF. The CDR3 region has the DNA TGTGCCAGCAGCTTAAGGTGGGAGTTTGAGCAGTTCTTC. Complete variable domain (other parts from reference TRBV11-3 and TRBJ2-1): EAGVVQSPRYKIIEKKQPVAFWCNPISGHNTLYWYLQNLGQGPELLIRYENEEAVDDSQLPKDRFSAERLKGVDSTLKIQPAELGDSAVYLCASSLRWEFEQFFGPGTRLTVL.

The chain combines TRBV19 with TRBJ2-7, with 8 bases fitting TRBD1. The ends lost 5 bases at V and 1 base at J; junction bases unmatched: 4. Germline V gives CDR1 LNHDA, CDR2 SQIVND (reference sequence). The CDR3 has 14 amino acids. CDR3 DNA: TGTGCCAGTAGTCTAGGGACAGGTTCCTACGAGCAGTACTTC. Amino acids: CASSLGTGSYEQYF.

The table lists this clone with a few counts. This sequence joins TRBV29-1 and TRBJ1-3, with D possibly TRBD1 on 6 matching bases. Trimming took off 7 bases at V and 5 bases at J, with 12 bases between the two ends. CDR3 length: 12 amino acids. The V gene's germline CDR1 is SQVTM and CDR2 ANQGSEA. CDR3 amino acids: CSGWTARNTIYF. Here the CDR3 DNA reads TGCAGCGGTTGGACAGCGAGAAACACCATATATTTT.

The chain joins TRBV19 to TRBJ2-1; TRBD2 matches 7 bases. The CDR3 consists of 15 residues. The germline V gene has CDR1 LNHDA and CDR2 SQIVND (reference sequence). Losses at the gene ends were 4 bases for V and 0 bases for J; bases not matched to a gene: 3. In nucleotides, the CDR3 is TGTGCCAGTAGTACCGGGGGGAGCTCCTACAATGAGCAGTTCTTC. Amino acid sequence: CASSTGGSSYNEQFF.

This chain uses TRBV15 with TRBJ2-3; 9 bases agree with TRBD1. Germline CDR1 and CDR2: LNHNV and YYDKDF (reference sequence). The CDR3 sequence is 15 residues long. V trimming: 3 bases; J trimming: 2 bases; junction bases outside the gene matches: 3. CDR3 DNA sequence: TGTGCCACCAGCAGGGGACAGGGTGACACAGATACGCAGTATTTT. Its translation is CATSRGQGDTDTQYF. The full variable domain, with the rest looked up from reference TRBV15 and TRBJ2-3, is DAMVIQNPRYQVTQFGKPVTLSCSQTLNHNVMYWYQQKSSQAPKLLFHYYDKDFNNEADTPDNFQSRRPNTSFCFLDIRSPGLGDTAMYLCATSRGQGDTDTQYFGPGTRLTVL.

This chain connects TRBV9 to TRBJ2-1; no firm D call. The CDR3 covers 13 residues. Germline-derived CDR1 and CDR2 are SGDLS and YYNGEE. The V gene lost 3 bases and the J gene lost 6 bases, with 10 bases spanning the gap. CDR3 sequence reads: CASSAPLINEQFF. CDR3 bases: TGTGCCAGCAGCGCCCCCTTAATCAATGAGCAGTTCTTC.

The V and J genes are TRBV19 and TRBJ1-5; D gene uncertain. The V gene lost 7 bases and the J gene lost 9 bases, with 16 bases spanning the gap. Germline assignment: CDR1 LNHDA and CDR2 SQIVND (reference sequence). CDR3 length: 13 amino acids. CDR3 DNA: TGTGCCAGTACCCCCCCCGGGGATGGGCCCCAGCATTTT. It specifies CASTPPGDGPQHF.

Only a few counts were recorded for this clone. V gene TRBV13 combines with J gene TRBJ2-7, with a weak D call TRBD2 (6 bases). V was pared by 3 bases and J by 7 bases, with 10 bases between. The germline V gene encodes CDR1 PRHDT and CDR2 FYEKMQ (reference sequence). The CDR3 spans 12 residues. The CDR3: CASSLEGREQYF. The CDR3, as DNA: TGTGCCAGCAGCTTGGAAGGGAGGGAGCAGTACTTC.

The rearrangement links TRBV18 to TRBJ2-7, with 10 bases that match TRBD1. Germline V lookup: CDR1 KGHSH, CDR2 LQKENI. The CDR3 spans 15 residues. V lost 6 bases to trimming and J lost 4 bases; unmatched junction nucleotides: 9. CDR3 amino acids: CASSETGTGVYEQYF. CDR3 nucleotides: TGTGCCAGCTCGGAGACCGGGACAGGGGTTTACGAGCAGTACTTC.

This chain joins TRBV5-6 and TRBJ2-7; TRBD2 matches at 9 bases. Germline CDR1 reads SGHDT; CDR2 reads YYEEEE. The CDR3 covers 16 residues. The V and J ends lost 0 bases and 3 bases, in that order; junction bases with no gene match: 7. The CDR3 coding sequence is TGTGCCAGCAGCTTGGTAGTAGCGGGGGCCTTCTACGAGCAGTACTTC. Translation gives CASSLVVAGAFYEQYF.

The chain couples TRBV29-1 to TRBJ2-1; no reliable D call. This CDR3 comprises 12 residues. Trimming pared 8 bases from V and 6 bases from J, leaving 14 bases between. The V gene's germline CDR1 is SQVTM and CDR2 ANQGSEA. The CDR3 DNA is TGCAGCTCCCGGCTCAGTTCCAATGAGCAGTTCTTC. This encodes CSSRLSSNEQFF.

The V and J genes are TRBV6-5 and TRBJ2-7; 8 nucleotides line up with TRBD1. The CDR3 is 15 residues long. With 2 bases clipped from V and 4 bases from J, the junction kept 7 bases outside the gene matches. Germline CDR1 MNHEY, CDR2 SVGAGI. The CDR3 coding sequence is TGTGCCAGCAGTTACGGGAGACAGGGGCAATACGAGCAGTACTTC. Translation: CASSYGRQGQYEQYF.

This clone has just one count. The chain recombines TRBV5-1 with TRBJ1-6; 7 nucleotides match TRBD1. Germline loops: CDR1 SGHRS, CDR2 YFSETQ. CDR3 size: 14 residues. J was trimmed by 7 bases and V by 4 bases; bases with no gene match: 5. CDR3 DNA sequence: TGCGCCAGCAGCCTTGGGACAGTAAATTCACCCCTCCACTTT. Protein: CASSLGTVNSPLHF.

The chain couples TRBV23-1 to TRBJ1-5; possible D gene TRBD1, 6 bases. TRBV23-1 is an ORF, with its function uncertain. CDR3 size: 16 residues. V was shortened by 0 bases and J by 5 bases, with 14 bases between the two germline ends. DNA of the CDR3: TGCGCCAGCAGTCAATCGGGGGGCAGGGTCTATCAGCCCCAGCATTTT. It encodes CASSQSGGRVYQPQHF.

V usage is TRBV19 and J usage is TRBJ1-1, with D uncertain. Trimming shortened V by 5 bases and J by 6 bases, and 10 bases separated the two germline ends. The CDR3 is 12 amino acids. The germline V gene has CDR1 LNHDA and CDR2 SQIVND (reference sequence). DNA of the CDR3: TGTGCCAGTAGTGAATGGCAGTCTGAAGCTTTCTTT. Protein: CASSEWQSEAFF.

This chain joins TRBV5-6 and TRBJ1-3; tentative D call: TRBD1 (5 bases). The length of the CDR3 is 15 residues. In germline, CDR1 is SGHDT, CDR2 YYEEEE. Trimming left V 0 bases short and J 3 bases short, with 10 bases between. CDR3 bases: TGTGCCAGCAGCTTGGTAGGGGTCATTGGAAACACCATATATTTT. Its translation: CASSLVGVIGNTIYF.

The chain combines TRBV7-2 with TRBJ2-5; 9 bases agree with TRBD2. Germline V gives CDR1 SGHTA, CDR2 FQGNSA. V trimming: 2 bases; J trimming: 2 bases; junction bases outside the gene matches: 3. This CDR3 region has 15 residues. The CDR3 DNA sequence: TGTGCCAGCAGCTTACCCAGCGGGGGGCAAGAGACCCAGTACTTC. It encodes CASSLPSGGQETQYF. Full variable domain (rest looked up from reference TRBV7-2 and TRBJ2-5): GAGVSQSPSNKVTEKGKDVELRCDPISGHTALYWYRQSLGQGLEFLIYFQGNSAPDKSGLPSDRFSAERTGGSVSTLTIQRTQQEDSAVYLCASSLPSGGQETQYFGPGTRLLVL.

This clone was counted a few times. This sequence joins TRBV2 and TRBJ2-5; 9 bases line up with TRBD1. Germline CDR1 reads SNHLY; CDR2 reads FYNNEI. This CDR3 has 14 residues. The junction had 5 bases not matched to a gene; V was cut back by 6 bases and J by 3 bases. In nucleotides, the CDR3 is TGTGCCAGCAGCGCCGGGACAGGGAAAGAGACCCAGTACTTC. Translated, it gives CASSAGTGKETQYF.

The gene calls are TRBV5-6 and TRBJ2-2; 8 nucleotides line up with TRBD1. The V and J ends lost 6 bases and 4 bases, in that order; junction bases with no gene match: 11. The V gene's germline CDR1 is SGHDT and CDR2 YYEEEE. This CDR3 spans 16 amino acids. CDR3 region: CASIPGTGLSTGELFF. DNA for the CDR3: TGTGCCAGCATCCCCGGGACAGGTCTATCCACCGGGGAGCTGTTTTTT.

This chain connects TRBV5-5 to TRBJ2-5, with 8 bases matching TRBD2. V was clipped by 1 base and J by 7 bases; unmatched bases: 15. Germline V gene sequence: CDR1 SGHKS, CDR2 YYEKEE (reference sequence). This CDR3 contains 17 residues. The chain's CDR3 is CASSLFGGGPSRGTQYF. DNA of the CDR3: TGTGCCAGCAGCTTGTTTGGCGGGGGGCCTTCGAGGGGGACCCAGTACTTC.

This chain links TRBV19 with TRBJ1-1, with D possibly being TRBD1 (5 bases). The V and J ends lost 8 bases and 3 bases respectively, with 13 bases between them. CDR1 and CDR2 from the germline V gene are LNHDA and SQIVND (reference sequence). This CDR3 is built from 13 residues. Here the CDR3 reads CASPQGGDTEAFF. DNA for the CDR3: TGTGCCAGTCCGCAGGGTGGGGACACTGAAGCTTTCTTT.

The chain carries TRBV9 and TRBJ1-4; 9 bases are a match to TRBD1. Germline lookup yields CDR1 SGDLS and CDR2 YYNGEE. This CDR3 has 16 amino acids. The V segment lost 0 bases and the J segment 4 bases; nucleotides outside the gene matches: 4. DNA of the CDR3: TGTGCCAGCAGCGTAGGACAGGGGGTCGGTAATGAAAAACTGTTTTTT. This sequence encodes CASSVGQGVGNEKLFF.

The chain employs TRBV5-1 and TRBJ1-1; TRBD1 agrees at 9 bases. J lost 3 bases, V lost 4 bases, and 7 bases had no gene match. This CDR3 region has 15 residues. Germline loops: CDR1 SGHRS, CDR2 YFSETQ. CDR3: CASSPRDRDHTEAFF. CDR3 sequence (DNA): TGCGCCAGCAGCCCCCGGGACAGGGACCACACTGAAGCTTTCTTT. The complete variable domain, with remaining parts taken from reference TRBV5-1 and TRBJ1-1, reads KAGVTQTPRYLIKTRGQQVTLSCSPISGHRSVSWYQQTPGQGLQFLFEYFSETQRNKGNFPGRFSGRQFSNSRSEMNVSTLELGDSALYLCASSPRDRDHTEAFFGQGTRLTVV.

The chain recombines TRBV25-1 with TRBJ1-6, with unresolved D. With 4 bases removed from V and 7 bases from J, the gap between germline ends came to 8 bases. The CDR3 has 13 amino acids. Germline V gene sequence: CDR1 MGHDK, CDR2 SYGVNS. As DNA, the CDR3 is TGTGCCAGCAGTGGAGATAACAATTCACCCCTCCACTTT. Its protein is CASSGDNNSPLHF.

The rearrangement uses TRBV11-3 and TRBJ2-3; D is perhaps TRBD1 (7 bases). Trimming left V 5 bases short and J 0 bases short, with 12 bases between. The CDR3 totals 15 residues. Germline assignment: CDR1 SGHNT and CDR2 YENEEA. The CDR3 reads CASSNQGGSTDTQYF. In DNA, the CDR3 is TGTGCCAGCAGCAACCAGGGGGGAAGCACAGATACGCAGTATTTT.